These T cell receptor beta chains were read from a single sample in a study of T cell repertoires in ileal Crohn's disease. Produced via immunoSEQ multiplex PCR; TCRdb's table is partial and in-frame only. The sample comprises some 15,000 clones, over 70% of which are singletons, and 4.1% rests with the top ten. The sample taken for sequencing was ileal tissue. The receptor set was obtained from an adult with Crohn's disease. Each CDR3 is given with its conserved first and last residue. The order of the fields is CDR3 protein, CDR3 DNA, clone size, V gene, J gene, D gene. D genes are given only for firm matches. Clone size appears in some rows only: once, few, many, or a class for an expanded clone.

CDR3aa: CASNTGTGAYNEQFF
CDR3nt: TGTGCCAGCAACACCGGGACAGGGGCCTACAATGAGCAGTTCTTC
abundance: NA
v_gene: TRBV21-1
j_gene: TRBJ2-1
d_gene: NA

CDR3aa: CASSFGQGGREQYF
CDR3nt: TGCGCCAGCAGCTTTGGACAGGGTGGGCGCGAGCAGTACTTC
abundance: NA
v_gene: TRBV5-1
j_gene: TRBJ2-7
d_gene: TRBD1

CDR3aa: CATQTGGYQETQYF
CDR3nt: TGCGCCACGCAGACAGGGGGGTACCAAGAGACCCAGTACTTC
abundance: NA
v_gene: TRBV10-2
j_gene: TRBJ2-5
d_gene: TRBD1

CDR3aa: CASSGSNQPQHF
CDR3nt: TGTGCCAGCAGTGGGAGCAATCAGCCCCAGCATTTT
abundance: NA
v_gene: TRBV25-1
j_gene: TRBJ1-5
d_gene: NA

CDR3aa: CASSLGLAGGIQYF
CDR3nt: TGTGCCAGCAGCCTAGGACTAGCGGGGGGGATACAGTATTTT
abundance: NA
v_gene: TRBV6-1
j_gene: TRBJ2-3
d_gene: TRBD2

CDR3aa: CASSLYSGGLYEQYF
CDR3nt: TGTGCCAGCTCACTCTATAGCGGGGGCTTATACGAGCAGTACTTC
abundance: few
v_gene: TRBV18
j_gene: TRBJ2-7
d_gene: TRBD2

CDR3aa: CASRLGDTGELFF
CDR3nt: TGCGCCAGCAGATTGGGAGACACCGGGGAGCTGTTTTTT
abundance: NA
v_gene: TRBV5-1
j_gene: TRBJ2-2
d_gene: NA

CDR3aa: CASSMKGSYGYTF
CDR3nt: TGTGCCAGTAGTATGAAGGGTAGCTATGGCTACACCTTC
abundance: medium-sized
v_gene: TRBV19
j_gene: TRBJ1-2
d_gene: NA

CDR3aa: CASSFPKGAGGYTF
CDR3nt: TGTGCCAGCAGCTTTCCCAAGGGTGCTGGTGGCTACACCTTC
abundance: NA
v_gene: TRBV11-2
j_gene: TRBJ1-2
d_gene: NA

CDR3aa: CASSVEREGFYEQYF
CDR3nt: TGTGCCAGCAGCGTAGAGCGGGAGGGGTTTTACGAGCAGTACTTC
abundance: NA
v_gene: TRBV9
j_gene: TRBJ2-7
d_gene: TRBD2

CDR3aa: CASSFSTEAFF
CDR3nt: TGTGCCAGCTCATTTAGTACTGAAGCTTTCTTT
abundance: NA
v_gene: TRBV18
j_gene: TRBJ1-1
d_gene: NA

CDR3aa: CACYPPTSPGEQFF
CDR3nt: TGTGCCTGCTACCCCCCGACTAGCCCGGGTGAGCAGTTCTTC
abundance: NA
v_gene: TRBV30
j_gene: TRBJ2-1
d_gene: TRBD2

CDR3aa: CASSHPPGQGTDTQYF
CDR3nt: TGTGCCAGCAGCCATCCCCCGGGACAGGGCACAGATACGCAGTATTTT
abundance: NA
v_gene: TRBV28
j_gene: TRBJ2-3
d_gene: TRBD1

CDR3aa: CASTPLGSPETQYF
CDR3nt: TGTGCCAGCACCCCCCTCGGGTCCCCAGAGACCCAGTACTTC
abundance: NA
v_gene: TRBV7-2
j_gene: TRBJ2-5
d_gene: NA

CDR3aa: CASSPRTGGEEKLFF
CDR3nt: TGTGCCAGCTCGCCAAGGACAGGTGGTGAAGAAAAACTGTTTTTT
abundance: NA
v_gene: TRBV18
j_gene: TRBJ1-4
d_gene: TRBD1

CDR3aa: CASSSMAAPEQYF
CDR3nt: TGTGCCAGCAGCTCGATGGCGGCACCCGAGCAGTACTTC
abundance: NA
v_gene: TRBV7-9
j_gene: TRBJ2-7
d_gene: NA

CDR3aa: CASRGGGAAGNQPQHF
CDR3nt: TGTGCCAGTAGGGGAGGGGGCGCCGCGGGCAATCAGCCCCAGCATTTT
abundance: once
v_gene: TRBV11-2
j_gene: TRBJ1-5
d_gene: TRBD1

CDR3aa: CASSLVSAGGPDKEQFF
CDR3nt: TGTGCCAGCAGCTTGGTAAGCGCGGGGGGCCCAGACAAAGAGCAGTTCTTC
abundance: NA
v_gene: TRBV5-4
j_gene: TRBJ2-1
d_gene: TRBD2

CDR3aa: CASSLESSIAGYEQYF
CDR3nt: TGTGCCAGCAGCTTAGAGTCTAGCATAGCAGGATACGAGCAGTACTTC
abundance: few
v_gene: TRBV7-2
j_gene: TRBJ2-7
d_gene: NA

CDR3aa: CASSSHAGGYGYTF
CDR3nt: TGTGCCAGCAGCTCCCACGCGGGGGGCTATGGCTACACCTTC
abundance: NA
v_gene: TRBV2
j_gene: TRBJ1-2
d_gene: NA

CDR3aa: CASSQGLAGGRQFF
CDR3nt: TGTGCCAGTAGTCAGGGACTCGCAGGAGGTAGGCAGTTCTTC
abundance: NA
v_gene: TRBV19
j_gene: TRBJ2-1
d_gene: NA

CDR3aa: CASVPSGHGQPQHF
CDR3nt: TGTGCTAGTGTCCCTTCGGGTCATGGTCAGCCCCAGCATTTT
abundance: few
v_gene: TRBV12-5
j_gene: TRBJ1-5
d_gene: NA

CDR3aa: CASRETGVEQYF
CDR3nt: TGTGCCAGCAGGGAGACAGGGGTCGAGCAGTACTTC
abundance: NA
v_gene: TRBV6-1
j_gene: TRBJ2-7
d_gene: TRBD1

CDR3aa: CASTEGWTGELFF
CDR3nt: TGCGCCAGCACCGAGGGTTGGACCGGGGAGCTGTTTTTT
abundance: NA
v_gene: TRBV10-2
j_gene: TRBJ2-2
d_gene: NA

CDR3aa: CASSQDHESNYGYTF
CDR3nt: TGCGCCAGCAGCCAAGATCACGAGAGTAACTATGGCTACACCTTC
abundance: NA
v_gene: TRBV4-3
j_gene: TRBJ1-2
d_gene: NA

CDR3aa: CASSLRLNDNEQFF
CDR3nt: TGTGCCAGCAGTTTACGGCTCAACGACAATGAGCAGTTCTTC
abundance: NA
v_gene: TRBV27
j_gene: TRBJ2-1
d_gene: NA

CDR3aa: CASSLGQGPWYEQYF
CDR3nt: TGTGCCAGCAGCTTAGGACAGGGGCCTTGGTACGAGCAGTACTTC
abundance: NA
v_gene: TRBV7-6
j_gene: TRBJ2-7
d_gene: TRBD1

CDR3aa: CSASGLRTEAFF
CDR3nt: TGCAGCGCCTCAGGGTTGAGAACTGAAGCTTTCTTT
abundance: few
v_gene: TRBV29-1
j_gene: TRBJ1-1
d_gene: NA

CDR3aa: CASSLGAGLPSTDTQYF
CDR3nt: TGCGCCAGCAGCTTGGGGGCGGGGCTCCCTAGCACAGATACGCAGTATTTT
abundance: NA
v_gene: TRBV5-1
j_gene: TRBJ2-3
d_gene: NA

CDR3aa: CASSLAGVDTEAFF
CDR3nt: TGTGCCAGCAGTTTAGCCGGTGTCGACACTGAAGCTTTCTTT
abundance: few
v_gene: TRBV28
j_gene: TRBJ1-1
d_gene: NA

CDR3aa: CAISESTNYEQYF
CDR3nt: TGTGCCATCAGTGAGTCTACAAACTACGAGCAGTACTTC
abundance: NA
v_gene: TRBV10-3
j_gene: TRBJ2-7
d_gene: NA

CDR3aa: CASTMKRGNTEAFF
CDR3nt: TGTGCCAGCACCATGAAACGAGGGAACACTGAAGCTTTCTTT
abundance: few
v_gene: TRBV6-1
j_gene: TRBJ1-1
d_gene: NA

CDR3aa: CASSEARRGSWMWRDTQYF
CDR3nt: TGTGCCAGCAGTGAAGCCCGGAGGGGCTCGTGGATGTGGAGGGATACGCAGTATTTT
abundance: NA
v_gene: TRBV6-1
j_gene: TRBJ2-3
d_gene: NA

CDR3aa: CAWNQMGSGNTIYF
CDR3nt: TGTGCCTGGAACCAGATGGGCTCTGGAAACACCATATATTTT
abundance: few
v_gene: TRBV30
j_gene: TRBJ1-3
d_gene: NA

CDR3aa: CASSTRTGMNTEAFF
CDR3nt: TGTGCCAGCAGCACCCGGACAGGAATGAACACTGAAGCTTTCTTT
abundance: NA
v_gene: TRBV7-9
j_gene: TRBJ1-1
d_gene: TRBD1

CDR3aa: CASSYPGQPEQYF
CDR3nt: TGTGCCAGCAGTTACCCCGGACAGCCCGAGCAGTACTTC
abundance: NA
v_gene: TRBV6-6
j_gene: TRBJ2-7
d_gene: NA

CDR3aa: CASSAGGAGRETQYF
CDR3nt: TGTGCCAGCAGTGCAGGGGGCGCGGGGAGGGAGACCCAGTACTTC
abundance: NA
v_gene: TRBV2
j_gene: TRBJ2-5
d_gene: TRBD1

CDR3aa: CASSLVRGSGERDNEQFF
CDR3nt: TGCGCCAGCAGCTTGGTCCGGGGGTCGGGGGAGCGGGACAATGAGCAGTTCTTC
abundance: once
v_gene: TRBV5-1
j_gene: TRBJ2-1
d_gene: NA

CDR3aa: CASSLGPPGGEQFF
CDR3nt: TGCGCCAGCAGCTTGGGACCCCCCGGGGGGGAGCAGTTCTTC
abundance: NA
v_gene: TRBV5-1
j_gene: TRBJ2-1
d_gene: TRBD2

CDR3aa: CASSLQANPESPLHF
CDR3nt: TGTGCCAGCAGCCTCCAGGCTAACCCCGAATCACCCCTCCACTTT
abundance: NA
v_gene: TRBV7-2
j_gene: TRBJ1-6
d_gene: NA

CDR3aa: CASSPWEGMETQYF
CDR3nt: TGTGCCAGCAGCCCCTGGGAGGGAATGGAGACCCAGTACTTC
abundance: NA
v_gene: TRBV5-4
j_gene: TRBJ2-5
d_gene: TRBD2

CDR3aa: CASSLGTDGYTF
CDR3nt: TGTGCCAGCAGCTTAGGGACCGATGGCTACACCTTC
abundance: NA
v_gene: TRBV7-2
j_gene: TRBJ1-2
d_gene: NA

CDR3aa: CSASYNTEAFF
CDR3nt: TGCAGTGCTAGCTATAACACTGAAGCTTTCTTT
abundance: NA
v_gene: TRBV20-1
j_gene: TRBJ1-1
d_gene: NA

CDR3aa: CASSSQGRRAFF
CDR3nt: TGCGCCAGCAGCTCACAGGGGAGAAGGGCTTTCTTT
abundance: NA
v_gene: TRBV5-1
j_gene: TRBJ1-1
d_gene: TRBD1

CDR3aa: CASSSETHFEQYF
CDR3nt: TGTGCCAGCAGTTCCGAGACCCATTTCGAGCAGTACTTC
abundance: NA
v_gene: TRBV6-5
j_gene: TRBJ2-7
d_gene: NA

CDR3aa: CASSYGTGNSNQPQHF
CDR3nt: TGTGCCAGCAGTTACGGGACAGGAAATAGCAATCAGCCCCAGCATTTT
abundance: NA
v_gene: TRBV6-6
j_gene: TRBJ1-5
d_gene: TRBD1

CDR3aa: CASNPGAGTAQETQYF
CDR3nt: TGCGCCAGCAACCCAGGGGCTGGGACAGCCCAAGAGACCCAGTACTTC
abundance: NA
v_gene: TRBV5-1
j_gene: TRBJ2-5
d_gene: TRBD1

CDR3aa: CASSQDMRLTNTEAFF
CDR3nt: TGCGCCAGCAGCCAAGATATGAGACTTACGAACACTGAAGCTTTCTTT
abundance: NA
v_gene: TRBV4-1
j_gene: TRBJ1-1
d_gene: NA

CDR3aa: CASSYLRRGPLVGEAFF
CDR3nt: TGTGCCAGCAGTTACCTTCGGAGGGGTCCCCTTGTGGGTGAAGCTTTCTTT
abundance: NA
v_gene: TRBV27
j_gene: TRBJ1-1
d_gene: NA

CDR3aa: CASSYGRHSYEQYF
CDR3nt: TGTGCCAGCAGCTACGGACGACACTCCTACGAGCAGTACTTC
abundance: NA
v_gene: TRBV7-8
j_gene: TRBJ2-7
d_gene: NA